The 10 T cell receptor beta chains reported below all come from one sample, sequenced in a study of blood T cell repertoires in COVID-19. Sequencing used immunoSEQ multiplex PCR; TCRdb keeps in-frame clones, though not all of them. Of around 270,000 clones in the sample, roughly 85% are singletons; the top ten hold roughly 4%. The sample consisted of PBMCs or T cells enriched from blood (not recorded which). These receptors all come from a woman in her 30s who had recovered from COVID-19.

This sequence joins TRBV19 and TRBJ1-5; D is possibly TRBD1 (6 bases). Trimming stripped 5 bases from V and 3 bases from J, with 17 bases between. Germline CDR1 reads LNHDA; CDR2 reads SQIVND (reference sequence). The CDR3 contains 16 residues. CDR3 bases: TGTGCCAGTAGTTTACGACAGGAAATTTCCAATCAGCCCCAGCATTTT. Translated, it gives CASSLRQEISNQPQHF.

The rearrangement uses TRBV5-5 and TRBJ2-3; D is unclear. The CDR3 runs 15 residues. The V gene's germline CDR1 is SGHKS and CDR2 YYEKEE (reference sequence). V was shortened by 2 bases and J by 6 bases, with 16 bases between the two germline ends. The DNA of the CDR3 is TGTGCCAGCAGCTTTCCCCCTACAGTGGCTGATACGCAGTATTTT. Residues: CASSFPPTVADTQYF. Based on the CDR3 plus reference TRBV5-5 and TRBJ2-3, the full variable domain is DAGVTQSPTHLIKTRGQQVTLRCSPISGHKSVSWYQQVLGQGPQFIFQYYEKEERGRGNFPDRFSARQFPNYSSELNVNALLLGDSALYLCASSFPPTVADTQYFGPGTRLTVL.

This sequence joins TRBV28 and TRBJ2-3; 10 bases line up with TRBD1. The J segment lost 4 bases and the V segment lost 4 bases, leaving 11 bases of the junction unmatched. Germline V gene sequence: CDR1 MDHEN, CDR2 SYDVKM. CDR3 length: 17 residues. In DNA, the CDR3 is TGTGCCAGCAGTTCACGACGGGACAGGGGAATCGCAGATACGCAGTATTTT. It specifies CASSSRRDRGIADTQYF.

The rearrangement links TRBV7-8 to TRBJ1-5; 9 bases match TRBD1. Germline V gene sequence: CDR1 SGHVS, CDR2 FQNEAQ. V lost 4 bases to trimming and J lost 6 bases; unmatched junction nucleotides: 7. The CDR3 has 15 amino acids. The CDR3: CASSSPGTGFQPQHF. CDR3 in DNA: TGTGCCAGCAGCTCTCCCGGGACAGGGTTTCAGCCCCAGCATTTT.

The chain links TRBV5-8 to TRBJ2-7; TRBD1 agrees at 8 bases. This CDR3 spans 13 amino acids. CDR1 is SGHTS, CDR2 YDEGEE, per germline. The V and J ends lost 4 bases and 3 bases, in that order; junction bases with no gene match: 3. The CDR3 spells CASSLTGVYEQYF. The CDR3 DNA follows: TGTGCCAGCAGCCTGACAGGGGTCTACGAGCAGTACTTC. The whole variable domain, remainder taken from reference TRBV5-8 and TRBJ2-7, is EAGVTQSPTHLIKTRGQQATLRCSPISGHTSVYWYQQALGLGLQFLLWYDEGEERNRGNFPPRFSGRQFPNYSSELNVNALELEDSALYLCASSLTGVYEQYFGPGTRLTVT.

This chain connects TRBV28 to TRBJ1-1; D may be TRBD1 (5 bases). Germline V CDR1 and CDR2: MDHEN, SYDVKM. V lost 1 base to trimming and J lost 2 bases, with 11 bases between them. CDR3 length equals 15 residues. CDR3 protein: CASSLSGNGNTEAFF. CDR3 DNA: TGTGCCAGCAGTTTATCAGGGAATGGTAACACTGAAGCTTTCTTT.

The chain employs TRBV28 and TRBJ2-7, with D perhaps matching TRBD1 (5 bases). Per the germline V gene, CDR1 is MDHEN and CDR2 is SYDVKM. V lost 10 bases and J 0 bases, leaving 13 bases between the germline ends. CDR3 size: 13 residues. The DNA of the CDR3 is TGTGCCACCTCGGACAACTTCTCCTACGAGCAGTACTTC. It codes for CATSDNFSYEQYF.

The chain carries TRBV11-2 and TRBJ1-1; 9 bases line up with TRBD1. V was pared by 6 bases and J by 2 bases, with 7 bases of the junction left unmatched. The CDR3 is 15 residues long. The germline gives CDR1 SGHAT, CDR2 FQNNGV. CDR3 DNA sequence: TGTGCCAGCAGAGTTACACAGGGGGCTAACACTGAAGCTTTCTTT. This translates into CASRVTQGANTEAFF.

This rearrangement joins TRBV5-6 to TRBJ1-4; a possible D gene is TRBD1 (5 bases). V was pared by 5 bases and J by 7 bases, with 18 bases between. The CDR3 has 15 residues. CDR1 is SGHDT and CDR2 is YYEEEE in the germline V gene. CDR3 in DNA: TGTGCCAGCAGTCCCATTCGTCAGGGTGGTGAAAAACTGTTTTTT. This gives the protein CASSPIRQGGEKLFF.

The chain is built from TRBV5-1 and TRBJ2-1; 9 bases match TRBD2. The length of the CDR3 is 17 residues. The junction had 13 bases not matched to a gene; V was cut back by 1 base and J by 8 bases. Germline V gene lookup returns CDR1 SGHRS and CDR2 YFSETQ. CDR3 sequence (DNA): TGCGCCAGCAGCTTGAAAGTCGGCGGGGGGGTCGTATATGAGCAGTTCTTC. It codes for CASSLKVGGGVVYEQFF.